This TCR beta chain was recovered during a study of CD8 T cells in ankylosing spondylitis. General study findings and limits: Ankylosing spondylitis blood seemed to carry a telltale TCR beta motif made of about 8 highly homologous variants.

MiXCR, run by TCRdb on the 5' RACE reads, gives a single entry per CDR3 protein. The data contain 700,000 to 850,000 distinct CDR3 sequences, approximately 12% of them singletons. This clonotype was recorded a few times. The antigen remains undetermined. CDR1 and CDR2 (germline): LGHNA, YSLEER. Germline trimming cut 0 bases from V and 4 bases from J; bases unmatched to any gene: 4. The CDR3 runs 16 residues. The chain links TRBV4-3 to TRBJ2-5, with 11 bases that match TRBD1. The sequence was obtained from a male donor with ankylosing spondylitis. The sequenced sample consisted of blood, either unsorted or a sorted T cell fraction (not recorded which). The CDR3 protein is CASSQDRDRGGETQYF. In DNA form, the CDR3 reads TGCGCCAGCAGCCAAGACCGGGACAGGGGGGGAGAGACCCAGTACTTC.